This T cell receptor (beta chain) was captured in a study of blood T cells in healthy people across ages. This CDR3 region has 12 residues. From germline, CDR1 is MRHNA and CDR2 SNTAGT. The ends were cut back, 4 bases at V and 6 bases at J, with 6 bases in the middle. This clonotype was counted only a few times. Primed by a sample-barcoded 5' primer and a J-beta primer mix, a second PCR proceeded for roughly 7 to 11 cycles. From the 5' RACE reads, TCRdb called clonotypes with MiXCR, one entry per CDR3 protein. Among around 1,000,000 distinct CDR3 sequences listed, 20% to 25% were seen once. These data were also reused for a study on T cells of mothers and their children.

V is TRBV6-4 and J is TRBJ2-2; maybe TRBD1 (5 bases). The sequenced material came from blood. The sequence came from a girl aged 2 to 9 in good health. CDR3 loop: CASSGGAGELFF. CDR3 nucleotides: TGTGCCAGCAGTGGGGGCGCCGGGGAGCTGTTTTTT.